This T cell receptor (beta chain) was retrieved from a study of PD-1 blockade in classical Hodgkin lymphoma. Study-level findings and limits: Patients newly diagnosed and complete responders had comparable baseline diversity. Significantly greater TCR diversity emerged by C4D1 in CD4+ cells but not CD8+ cells. As was reported, newly diagnosed patients showed lower baseline TCR diversity than healthy donors did.

In regard to this clone: What it binds is unknown.

Method: immunoSEQ multiplex PCR; TCRdb's copy keeps in-frame clones and lacks some. The sample includes roughly 12,000 clones, more than 75% of them seen just once. Trimming shortened V by 7 bases and J by 7 bases, and 20 bases separated the two germline ends. The germline gives CDR1 SQVTM, CDR2 ANQGSEA. The CDR3 extends over 14 amino acids. Time point reported: cycle 4 day 1 (C4D1), after 5 to 7 weeks of nivolumab. Autologous stem cell transplantation was followed by relapse in every patient, and brentuximab vedotin exposure varied. Investigators obtained CD8+ T cells from thawed PBMCs by magnetic negative selection. Intravenous infusions of nivolumab 3 mg/kg reached patients every 2 weeks.

This TCR was sampled from a human donor with classical Hodgkin lymphoma. The donor label of this sample is uncertain. The chain joins TRBV29-1 to TRBJ2-1, with D maybe TRBD1 (5 bases). The sequences come from CD8+ T cells from blood, collected before the fourth cycle of nivolumab. In nucleotides, the CDR3 is TGCAGCGCTCGACAGTTCCTGCAGAGAAATGAGCAGTTCTTC. Protein product: CSARQFLQRNEQFF.